The TCR beta chain under discussion was sequenced for a study of CD8+CD57+ T cells in acquired aplastic anemia. Turning to this clonotype: The target antigen is unknown.

CDR3 and TCR beta VDJ profiling relied on a genomic DNA template. TCRdb re-derived calls from the reads in MiXCR, one entry per CDR3 protein. Here the sample spans over 250,000 distinct CDR3 sequences, roughly 61% being singletons. CDR3 length equals 13 residues. V lost 2 bases to trimming and J lost 6 bases, with 10 bases between them. Germline CDR1 reads SGHTA; CDR2 reads FQGTGA. Patients picked for sequencing had shown CD8+CD57+ cell expansion detected by flow cytometry. Everyone among the patients had severe acquired aplastic anemia. Blood samples were obtained from patients who had received no prior therapy. Whole-study findings and limits: The study identified almost 30 CD8+ CDR3 sequences shared by patients and controls. Patients and healthy controls showed no significant CD8+ Simpson's diversity difference.

Sequences were obtained from sorted CD4+, CD8+, or CD8+CD57+ T cells (not recorded which) from PBMCs. The chain carries TRBV7-3 and TRBJ1-1; no reliable D call. The source is a human donor with aplastic anemia. The CDR3: CASSLGLGAEAFF. In DNA form, the CDR3 reads TGTGCCAGCAGCTTAGGGTTAGGAGCTGAAGCTTTCTTT.